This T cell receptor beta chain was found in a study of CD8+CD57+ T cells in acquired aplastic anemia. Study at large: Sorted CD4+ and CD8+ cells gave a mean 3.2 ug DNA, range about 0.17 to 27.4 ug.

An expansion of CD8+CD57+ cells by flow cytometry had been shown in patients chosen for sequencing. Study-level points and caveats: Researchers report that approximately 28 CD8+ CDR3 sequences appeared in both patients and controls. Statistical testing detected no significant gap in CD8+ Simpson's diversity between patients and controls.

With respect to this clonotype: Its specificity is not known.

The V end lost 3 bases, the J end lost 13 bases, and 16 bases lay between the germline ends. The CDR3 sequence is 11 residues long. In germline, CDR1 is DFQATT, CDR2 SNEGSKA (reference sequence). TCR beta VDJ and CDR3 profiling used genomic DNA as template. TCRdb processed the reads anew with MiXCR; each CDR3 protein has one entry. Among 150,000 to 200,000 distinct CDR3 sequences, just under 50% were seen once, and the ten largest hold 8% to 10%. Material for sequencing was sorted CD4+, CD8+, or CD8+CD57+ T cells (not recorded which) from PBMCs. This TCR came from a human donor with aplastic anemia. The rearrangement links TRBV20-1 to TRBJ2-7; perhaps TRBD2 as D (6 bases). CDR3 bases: TGCAGTGCTAGCGGAGCCCCGGGACTCTACTTC. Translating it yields CSASGAPGLYF.